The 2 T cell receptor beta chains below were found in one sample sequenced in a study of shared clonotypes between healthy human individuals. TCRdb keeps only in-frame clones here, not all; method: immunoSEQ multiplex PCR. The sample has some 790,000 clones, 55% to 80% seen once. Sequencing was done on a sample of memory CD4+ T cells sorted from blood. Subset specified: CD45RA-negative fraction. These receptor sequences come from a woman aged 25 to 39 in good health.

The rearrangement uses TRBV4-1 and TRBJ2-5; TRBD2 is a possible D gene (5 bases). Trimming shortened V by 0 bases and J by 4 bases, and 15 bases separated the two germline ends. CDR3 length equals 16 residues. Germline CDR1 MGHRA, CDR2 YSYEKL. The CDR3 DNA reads TGCGCCAGCAGCCAAGAGGGCGGGTTAGCCCCAGAGACCCAGTACTTC. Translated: CASSQEGGLAPETQYF.

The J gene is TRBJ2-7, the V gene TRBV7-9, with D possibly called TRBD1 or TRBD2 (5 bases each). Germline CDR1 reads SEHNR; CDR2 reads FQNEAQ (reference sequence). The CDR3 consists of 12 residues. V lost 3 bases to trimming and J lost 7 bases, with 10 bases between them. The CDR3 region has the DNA TGTGCCAGCAGCTTTGGGGACCGGGAGCAGTACTTC. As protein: CASSFGDREQYF.